The entry below describes one TCR beta chain. Its specific antigen is unknown. No base-level quality is on record; no much larger clone is a single base apart. This sample is drawn from a study of glioma-infiltrating T cells after dendritic cell vaccination listed by TCRdb under 2016. A note on the overall study: Of the approximately 15 glioblastoma patients in the cohort, all drawn from Phase I and II dendritic cell vaccination trials, 9 were newly diagnosed and 6 had recurrent disease. Patients received autologous tumor lysate-pulsed dendritic cell vaccination between 2003 and 2012. The vaccine consisted of monocyte-derived dendritic cells cultured less than eight days with IL-4 and GM-CSF, then pulsed overnight with autologous tumor lysate. Each patient was given three intradermal dendritic cell vaccine injections, spaced two weeks apart, in the arm below the axilla. Deep sequencing of TCR beta CDR3 regions was used to quantify tumor-infiltrating lymphocyte content and compare tumor and blood repertoires in dendritic cell-vaccinated glioblastoma patients. Survival after dendritic cell vaccination was correlated with TCR sequencing metrics, including TIL content and tumor-blood repertoire overlap. What the work shows at the level of the full study, not this receptor alone: No direct relationship between TCR clonality and survival was found, suggesting a diverse polyclonal response may matter. The cohort was small and heterogeneous, only a few patients had full blood and tumor sets, and even fewer had initial-recurrent tumor pairs. After dendritic cell vaccination, a higher estimated pretreatment TIL content predicted longer time to progression and longer overall survival. The three-group TCR overlap response model was characterized as speculative, and prospective validation of the model was stated to be required.

The label giving this sample's time point can be read as: after dendritic cell vaccination, including at tumor progression/relapse. Patients were selected for having adequate residual fresh-frozen tumor tissue and more than two years of available survival data. Although molecular status otherwise differed among the glioblastoma patients, no patient had an isocitrate dehydrogenase mutation. PBMC collection took place before vaccination, two weeks after the third vaccination, and at tumor progression if progression occurred. The Qiagen DNeasy Blood extraction Kit was used for extraction of genomic DNA. Using the immunoSEQ assay, TCRB CDR3 regions were amplified from 2 micrograms of genomic DNA, or from all available DNA when less than that was on hand. For multiplex PCR, 60 forward primers for TCR V beta segments and 13 reverse primers for J beta segments were used. To estimate reads per starting template, synthetic control templates were spiked into each sample at limiting dilution. Sequencing produced 87 bp reads on the Illumina HiSeq System. In the source study's methods: PCR and sequencing errors were removed by merging closely related sequences with a nearest neighbor algorithm. TCR overlap was measured as the percentage of unique tumor TCR beta sequences that were also present in the peripheral blood of the same patient. In TCRdb, the immuneACCESS table is reduced to in-frame sequences with V and J assigned. These tables do not hold every clone; where another copy was compared, an unresolved V gene accounts for under half, and the others remain unexplained. The V and J calls and the clone size are those of that table, but D and trimming were determined from the DNA. The table for this sample lists tens of thousands of clones; around 83% of them were counted only once. The ten largest clones capture roughly 6.8% of the sample.

CDR1 and CDR2 are drawn from the germline V gene: SGHRS, YFSETQ. The CDR3 numbers 14 residues from cysteine through phenylalanine. The kept DNA is CDR3 alone, 42 bases in frame from the first base. Trimming costs V 1 base and J 5 bases, and their ends lie 12 bases apart. This sequence was found in a human donor with glioblastoma. This sequence uses TRBV5-1 and TRBJ2-5, with TRBD2 as a weak D call on 5 bases. The sample here was blood, taken after dendritic cell vaccination. The CDR3: CASSLTLAGETQYF. The DNA reads as follows: TGCGCCAGCAGCTTGACCCTAGCCGGTGAGACCCAGTACTTC.